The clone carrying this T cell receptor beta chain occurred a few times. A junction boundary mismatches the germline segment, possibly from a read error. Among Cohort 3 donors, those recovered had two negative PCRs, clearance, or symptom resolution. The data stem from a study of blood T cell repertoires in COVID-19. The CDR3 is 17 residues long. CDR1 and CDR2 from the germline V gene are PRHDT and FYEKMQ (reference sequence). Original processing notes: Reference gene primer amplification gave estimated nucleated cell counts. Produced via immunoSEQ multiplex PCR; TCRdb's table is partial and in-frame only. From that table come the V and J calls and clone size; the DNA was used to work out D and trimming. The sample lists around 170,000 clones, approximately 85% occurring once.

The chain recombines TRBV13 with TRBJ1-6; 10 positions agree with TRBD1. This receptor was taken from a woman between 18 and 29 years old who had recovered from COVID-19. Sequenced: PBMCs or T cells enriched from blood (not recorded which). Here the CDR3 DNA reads TGTGCCAGCAGCCCCGGGCAGGGACAGGGGTATATTTCACCCCTCCACTTT. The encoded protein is CASSPGQGQGYISPLHF.